The clone carrying this TCR beta chain was seen repeatedly, ten times or more. The CDR3 is 13 residues long. Germline-derived CDR1 and CDR2 are MNHNS and SASEGT. V lost 6 bases and J lost 4; bases outside the gene matches: 5. The record originates from a study of T cells after yellow fever vaccination. Via MiXCR, TCRdb re-called the 5' RACE reads, giving one row per CDR3 protein. Of about 350,000 distinct CDR3 sequences listed, roughly 10% are singletons. This TCR came from a man aged 18 to 29 who received the YFV17D yellow fever vaccine. The sequences come from PBMCs, collected on the day of the first yellow fever vaccination. The J gene is TRBJ2-7, the V gene TRBV6-1; 8 bases line up with TRBD1. The chain's CDR3 is CASRPGQGYEQYF. CDR3 DNA sequence: TGTGCCAGCAGGCCCGGACAGGGTTACGAGCAGTACTTC.